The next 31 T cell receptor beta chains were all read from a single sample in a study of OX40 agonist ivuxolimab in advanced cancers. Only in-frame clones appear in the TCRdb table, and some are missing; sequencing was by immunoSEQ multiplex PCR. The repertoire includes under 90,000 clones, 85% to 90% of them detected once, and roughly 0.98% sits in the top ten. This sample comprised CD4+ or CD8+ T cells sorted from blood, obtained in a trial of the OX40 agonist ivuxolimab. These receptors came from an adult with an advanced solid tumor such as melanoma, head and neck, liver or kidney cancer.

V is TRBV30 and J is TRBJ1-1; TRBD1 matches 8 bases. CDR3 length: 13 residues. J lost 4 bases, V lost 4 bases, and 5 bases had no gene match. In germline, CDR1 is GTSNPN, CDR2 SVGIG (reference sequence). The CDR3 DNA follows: TGTGCCTGGACCAGGGGGCGCGGCACTGAAGCTTTCTTT. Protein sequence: CAWTRGRGTEAFF.

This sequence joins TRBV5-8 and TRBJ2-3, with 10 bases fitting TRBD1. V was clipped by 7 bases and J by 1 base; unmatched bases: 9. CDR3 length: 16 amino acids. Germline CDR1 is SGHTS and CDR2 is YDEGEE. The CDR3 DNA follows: TGTGCCAGCCCCAAGGCCGGGACAGGGGGCACAGATACGCAGTATTTT. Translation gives CASPKAGTGGTDTQYF. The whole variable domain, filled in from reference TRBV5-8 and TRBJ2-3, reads EAGVTQSPTHLIKTRGQQATLRCSPISGHTSVYWYQQALGLGLQFLLWYDEGEERNRGNFPPRFSGRQFPNYSSELNVNALELEDSALYLCASPKAGTGGTDTQYFGPGTRLTVL.

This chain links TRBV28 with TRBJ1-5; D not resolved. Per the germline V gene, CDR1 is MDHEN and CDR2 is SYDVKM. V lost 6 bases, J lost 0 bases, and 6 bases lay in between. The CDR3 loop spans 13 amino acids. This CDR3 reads CASRRDSNQPQHF. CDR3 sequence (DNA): TGTGCCAGCAGACGGGATAGCAATCAGCCCCAGCATTTT. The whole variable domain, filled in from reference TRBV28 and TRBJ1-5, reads DVKVTQSSRYLVKRTGEKVFLECVQDMDHENMFWYRQDPGLGLRLIYFSYDVKMKEKGDIPEGYSVSREKKERFSLILESASTNQTSMYLCASRRDSNQPQHFGDGTRLSIL.

This chain's CDR3 is CSVEGAVGDEQYF. The DNA for the CDR3 is TGCAGCGTTGAAGGAGCCGTCGGGGACGAGCAGTACTTC. The chain carries TRBV29-1 and TRBJ2-7, with a possible D match to TRBD2 (5 bases). V was shortened by 1 base and J by 5 bases, with 12 bases between the two germline ends. Germline-derived CDR1 and CDR2 are SQVTM and ANQGSEA. CDR3 size: 13 residues.

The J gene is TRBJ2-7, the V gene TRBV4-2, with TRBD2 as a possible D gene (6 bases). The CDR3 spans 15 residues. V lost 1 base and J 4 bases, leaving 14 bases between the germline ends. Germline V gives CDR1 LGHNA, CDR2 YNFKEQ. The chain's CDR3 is CASSQVRAGNYEQYF. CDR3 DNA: TGTGCCAGCAGCCAAGTAAGGGCGGGGAATTACGAGCAGTACTTC.

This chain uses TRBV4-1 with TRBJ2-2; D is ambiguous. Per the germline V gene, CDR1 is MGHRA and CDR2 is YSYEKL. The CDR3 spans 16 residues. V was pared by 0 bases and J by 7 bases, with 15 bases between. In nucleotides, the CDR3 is TGCGCCAGCAGCCAAGAGGCCGCAGCCAAAGGCGGGGAGCTGTTTTTT. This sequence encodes CASSQEAAAKGGELFF.

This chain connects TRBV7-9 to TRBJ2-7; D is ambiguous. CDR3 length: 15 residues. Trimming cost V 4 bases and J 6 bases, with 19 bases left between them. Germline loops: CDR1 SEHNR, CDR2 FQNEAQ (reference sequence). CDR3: CASSSHQGVSREQYF. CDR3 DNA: TGTGCCAGCAGCTCCCACCAAGGCGTCAGTCGCGAGCAGTACTTC.

The CDR3 coding sequence is TGTGCCAGCAGCTTGAGGACCGCCTACGAGCAGTACTTC. Protein product: CASSLRTAYEQYF. This chain connects TRBV7-2 to TRBJ2-7; D remains ambiguous. The V end lost 3 bases, the J end lost 2 bases, and 8 bases lay between the germline ends. From germline, CDR1 is SGHTA and CDR2 FQGNSA. CDR3 length equals 13 residues.

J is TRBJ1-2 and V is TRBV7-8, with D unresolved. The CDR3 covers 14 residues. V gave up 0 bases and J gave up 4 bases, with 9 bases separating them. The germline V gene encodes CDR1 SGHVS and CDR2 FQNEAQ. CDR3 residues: CASSLAQASYGYTF. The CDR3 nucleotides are TGTGCCAGCAGCTTAGCGCAGGCCAGCTATGGCTACACCTTC. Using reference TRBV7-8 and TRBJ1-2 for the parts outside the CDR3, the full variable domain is GAGVSQSPRYKVAKRGQDVALRCDPISGHVSLFWYQQALGQGPEFLTYFQNEAQLDKSGLPSDRFFAERPEGSVSTLKIQRTQQEDSAVYLCASSLAQASYGYTFGSGTRLTVV.

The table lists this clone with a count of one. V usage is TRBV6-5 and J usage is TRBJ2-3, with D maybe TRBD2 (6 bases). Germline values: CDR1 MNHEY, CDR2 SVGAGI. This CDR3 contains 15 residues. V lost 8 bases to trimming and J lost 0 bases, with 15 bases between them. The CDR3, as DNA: TGTGCCAGCCGACAAACCGGGACTAGCACAGATACGCAGTATTTT. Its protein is CASRQTGTSTDTQYF.

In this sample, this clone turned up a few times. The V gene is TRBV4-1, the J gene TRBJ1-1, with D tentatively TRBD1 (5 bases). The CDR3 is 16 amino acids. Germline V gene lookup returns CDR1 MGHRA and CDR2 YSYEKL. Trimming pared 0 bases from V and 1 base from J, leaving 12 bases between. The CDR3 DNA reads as TGCGCCAGCAGCCAAGACAGGGCCAGGGCGAACACTGAAGCTTTCTTT. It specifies CASSQDRARANTEAFF.

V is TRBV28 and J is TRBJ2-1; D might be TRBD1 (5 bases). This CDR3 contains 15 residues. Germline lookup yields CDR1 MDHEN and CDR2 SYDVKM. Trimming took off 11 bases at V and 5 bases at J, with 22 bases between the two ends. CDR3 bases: TGTGCCGCCTTTGGGGCCCTAATGATTAACAATGAGCAGTTCTTC. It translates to CAAFGALMINNEQFF.

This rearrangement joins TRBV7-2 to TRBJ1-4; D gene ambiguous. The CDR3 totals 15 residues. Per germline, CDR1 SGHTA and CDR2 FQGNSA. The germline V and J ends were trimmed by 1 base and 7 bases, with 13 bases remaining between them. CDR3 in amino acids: CASSLGGNAAEKLFF. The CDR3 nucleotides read TGTGCCAGCAGCTTAGGCGGCAACGCGGCTGAAAAACTGTTTTTT.

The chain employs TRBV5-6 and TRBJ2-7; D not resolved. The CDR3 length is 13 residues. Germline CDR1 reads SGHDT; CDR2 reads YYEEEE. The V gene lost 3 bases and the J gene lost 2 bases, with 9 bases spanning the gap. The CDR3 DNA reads TGTGCCAGCAGCTCTGGGCCCCCCTACGAGCAGTACTTC. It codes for CASSSGPPYEQYF.

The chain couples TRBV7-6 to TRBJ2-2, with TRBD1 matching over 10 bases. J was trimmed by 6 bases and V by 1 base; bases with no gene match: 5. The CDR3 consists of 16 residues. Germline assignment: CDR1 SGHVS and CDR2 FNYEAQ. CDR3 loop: CASSLVGTGAAGELFF. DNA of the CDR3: TGTGCCAGCAGCTTAGTTGGGACAGGGGCGGCCGGGGAGCTGTTTTTT.

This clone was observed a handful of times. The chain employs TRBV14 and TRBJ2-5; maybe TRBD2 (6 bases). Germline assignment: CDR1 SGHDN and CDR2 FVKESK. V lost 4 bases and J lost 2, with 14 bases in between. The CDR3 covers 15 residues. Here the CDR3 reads CASSRRLGAQETQYF. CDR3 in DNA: TGTGCCAGCAGCCGTCGACTAGGAGCACAAGAGACCCAGTACTTC.

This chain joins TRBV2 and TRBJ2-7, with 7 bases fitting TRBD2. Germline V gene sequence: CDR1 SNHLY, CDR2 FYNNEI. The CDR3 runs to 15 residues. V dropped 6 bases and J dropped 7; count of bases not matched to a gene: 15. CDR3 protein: CASRAGTAGVYEQYF. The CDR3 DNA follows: TGTGCCAGCAGAGCCGGAACCGCGGGAGTATATGAGCAGTACTTC.

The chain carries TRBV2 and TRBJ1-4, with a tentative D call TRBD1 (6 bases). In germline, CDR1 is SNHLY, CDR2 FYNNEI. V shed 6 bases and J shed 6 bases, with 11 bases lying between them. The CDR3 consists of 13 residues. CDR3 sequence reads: CASREQGYEKLFF. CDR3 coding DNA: TGTGCCAGCAGAGAGCAGGGGTATGAAAAACTGTTTTTT.

CDR3 nucleotides: TGTGCCAGCAGCGCTAATCACCGGGACAGGGCAATCTACGAGCAGTACTTC. This translates into CASSANHRDRAIYEQYF. This chain uses TRBV21-1 with TRBJ2-7; the D call of TRBD1 is as the table states it, not checked on the DNA. TRBV21-1 is flagged as a pseudogene. The CDR3 has 17 amino acids.

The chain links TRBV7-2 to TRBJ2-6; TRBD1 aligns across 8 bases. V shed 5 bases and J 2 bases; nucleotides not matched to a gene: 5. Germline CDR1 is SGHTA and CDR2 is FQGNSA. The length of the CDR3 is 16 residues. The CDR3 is CASSVQGGPGANVLTF. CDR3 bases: TGTGCCAGCAGCGTACAGGGGGGCCCTGGGGCCAACGTCCTGACTTTC.

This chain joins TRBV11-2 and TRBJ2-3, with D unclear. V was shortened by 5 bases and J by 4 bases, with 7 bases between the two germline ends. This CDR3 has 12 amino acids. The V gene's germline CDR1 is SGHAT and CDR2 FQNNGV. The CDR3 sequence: CASSPVADTQYF. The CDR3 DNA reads TGTGCCAGCAGCCCCGTAGCAGATACGCAGTATTTT.

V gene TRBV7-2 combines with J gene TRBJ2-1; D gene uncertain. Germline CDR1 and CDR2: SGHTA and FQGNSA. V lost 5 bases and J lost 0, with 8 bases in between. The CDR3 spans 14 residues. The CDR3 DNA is TGTGCCAGCAGCCCATCCGCCTCCTACAATGAGCAGTTCTTC. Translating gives CASSPSASYNEQFF. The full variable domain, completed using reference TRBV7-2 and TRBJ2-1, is GAGVSQSPSNKVTEKGKDVELRCDPISGHTALYWYRQSLGQGLEFLIYFQGNSAPDKSGLPSDRFSAERTGGSVSTLTIQRTQQEDSAVYLCASSPSASYNEQFFGPGTRLTVL.

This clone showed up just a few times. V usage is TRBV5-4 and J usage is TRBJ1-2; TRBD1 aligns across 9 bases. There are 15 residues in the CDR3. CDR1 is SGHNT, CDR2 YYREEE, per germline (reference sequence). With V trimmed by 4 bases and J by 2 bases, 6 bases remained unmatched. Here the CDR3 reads CASSPGQGRNYGYTF. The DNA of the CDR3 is TGTGCCAGCAGCCCGGGACAGGGACGGAACTATGGCTACACCTTC.

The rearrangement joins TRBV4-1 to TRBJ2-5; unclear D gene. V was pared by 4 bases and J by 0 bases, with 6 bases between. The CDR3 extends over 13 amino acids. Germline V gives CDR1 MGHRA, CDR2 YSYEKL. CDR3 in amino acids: CASSRGNQETQYF. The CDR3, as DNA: TGCGCCAGCAGCCGAGGCAACCAAGAGACCCAGTACTTC.

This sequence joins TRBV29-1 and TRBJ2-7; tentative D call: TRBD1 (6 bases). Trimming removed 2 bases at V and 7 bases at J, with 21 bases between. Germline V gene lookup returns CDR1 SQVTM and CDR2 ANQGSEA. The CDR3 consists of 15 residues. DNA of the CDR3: TGCAGCGTTGAATCCTACCCCACCAGGGGCGGTGAGCAGTACTTC. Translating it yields CSVESYPTRGGEQYF.

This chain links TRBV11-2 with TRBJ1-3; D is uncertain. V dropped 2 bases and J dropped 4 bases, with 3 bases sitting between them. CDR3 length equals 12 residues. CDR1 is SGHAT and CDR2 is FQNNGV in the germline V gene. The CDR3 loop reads CASSLPGNTIYF. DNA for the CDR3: TGTGCCAGCAGCTTACCAGGAAACACCATATATTTT.

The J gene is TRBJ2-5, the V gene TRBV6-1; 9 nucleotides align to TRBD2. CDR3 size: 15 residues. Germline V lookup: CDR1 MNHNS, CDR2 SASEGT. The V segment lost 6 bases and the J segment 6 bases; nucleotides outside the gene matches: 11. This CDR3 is CASSAEGGRGQTQYF. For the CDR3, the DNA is TGTGCCAGCAGCGCTGAGGGCGGGAGGGGGCAGACCCAGTACTTC.

As DNA, the CDR3 is TGTGCCAGCAGTCCCGGGACCCCAGGAGGGGCCAACGTCCTGACTTTC. Its translation is CASSPGTPGGANVLTF. This chain joins TRBV2 and TRBJ2-6; D is tentatively TRBD1 or TRBD2 (5 bases each). The germline CDR1 and CDR2 sequences are SNHLY and FYNNEI. The V and J ends lost 5 bases and 4 bases respectively, with 15 bases between them. The CDR3 totals 16 residues.

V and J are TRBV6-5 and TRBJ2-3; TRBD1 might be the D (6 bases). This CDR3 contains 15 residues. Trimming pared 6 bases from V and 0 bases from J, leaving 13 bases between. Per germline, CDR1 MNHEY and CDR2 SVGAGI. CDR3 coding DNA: TGTGCCAGCAGGGGGGCCACCTCTAGCACAGATACGCAGTATTTT. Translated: CASRGATSSTDTQYF.

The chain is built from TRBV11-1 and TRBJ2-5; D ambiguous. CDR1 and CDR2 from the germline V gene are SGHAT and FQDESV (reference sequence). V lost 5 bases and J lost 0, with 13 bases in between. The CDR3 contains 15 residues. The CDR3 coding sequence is TGTGCCAGCAGCCCAACGGTGGGGTACCAAGAGACCCAGTACTTC. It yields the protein CASSPTVGYQETQYF.

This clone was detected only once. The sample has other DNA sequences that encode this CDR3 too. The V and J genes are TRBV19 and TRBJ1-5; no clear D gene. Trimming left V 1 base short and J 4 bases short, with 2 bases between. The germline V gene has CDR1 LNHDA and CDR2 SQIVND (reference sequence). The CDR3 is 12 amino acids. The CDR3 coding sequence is TGTGCCAGTAGTATAGGGAATCAGCCCCAGCATTTT. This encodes CASSIGNQPQHF.